Below are 3 T cell receptor beta chains sequenced from a single sample in a study of radiotherapy plus CTLA-4 blockade in lung cancer. Generated by immunoSEQ multiplex PCR, the TCRdb table keeps only in-frame clones and is missing some. Among about 98,000 clones listed, around 88% were seen once. The sample consisted of peripheral blood, taken from a patient treated with radiotherapy plus ipilimumab. The origin of the receptors is a human donor with non-small cell lung cancer that progressed on radiotherapy plus ipilimumab.

This chain connects TRBV5-1 to TRBJ2-4; D may be TRBD1 (6 bases). V was pared by 4 bases and J by 9 bases, with 14 bases between. From germline, CDR1 is SGHRS and CDR2 YFSETQ. The length of the CDR3 is 13 residues. The CDR3 protein is CASSRVGGSIQYF. CDR3 sequence (DNA): TGCGCCAGCAGCCGGGTAGGGGGTAGCATTCAGTACTTC.

The rearrangement uses TRBV5-1 and TRBJ1-2; perhaps TRBD1 as D (5 bases). V was cut by 2 bases and J by 3 bases, with 14 bases left in between. Germline loops: CDR1 SGHRS, CDR2 YFSETQ. The CDR3 covers 15 residues. Here the CDR3 DNA reads TGCGCCAGCAGCTTAAGAGACAGAAGGGACTATGGCTACACCTTC. The encoded protein is CASSLRDRRDYGYTF.

The V and J genes are TRBV29-1 and TRBJ1-1; D remains ambiguous. Germline CDR1 is SQVTM and CDR2 is ANQGSEA. This CDR3 region has 13 residues. V lost 4 bases and J 3 bases, leaving 12 bases between the germline ends. The CDR3 sequence is CSVVVTWDTEAFF. The CDR3 DNA is TGCAGCGTTGTTGTGACTTGGGACACTGAAGCTTTCTTT.